The rows below give T cell receptor beta chains drawn from one sample of a study of chemoradiotherapy in HPV16-positive cancers. Repertoires were generated with immunoSEQ multiplex PCR, while TCRdb's copy carries only in-frame clones and drops some. The sample has more than 10,000 clones; 70% to 80% are singletons. Sampling was done from a patient who underwent chemoradiotherapy. These receptors all stem from a human donor with HPV-associated anogenital cancer. CDR3s include the opening cysteine and the closing phenylalanine or tryptophan. Each record gives: clone size, D gene, J gene, V gene, CDR3 protein, CDR3 DNA. The D gene is left open where the match is weak. Clone size is stated in some rows and not others, as once, few, many or a class when expanded.

NA	NA	TRBJ1-1	TRBV12-5	CASGPPGQNTEAFF	TGTGCTAGTGGTCCCCCGGGGCAAAACACTGAAGCTTTCTTT
NA	NA	TRBJ2-2	TRBV6-1	CASRPGQIGELFF	TGTGCCAGCAGACCCGGACAAATCGGGGAGCTGTTTTTT
NA	TRBD2	TRBJ2-3	TRBV4-2	CASSQDGVAGGPDTQYF	TGTGCCAGCAGCCAAGACGGGGTAGCGGGGGGGCCAGATACGCAGTATTTT
NA	TRBD1	TRBJ2-7	TRBV5-1	CASSRGQGGEQYF	TGCGCCAGCAGCCGCGGACAGGGAGGCGAGCAGTACTTC
NA	NA	TRBJ1-2	TRBV7-2	CASSTTLYGYTF	TGTGCCAGCAGCACAACCCTATATGGCTACACCTTC
NA	TRBD2	TRBJ2-1	TRBV5-6	CASSQTSRNLDEQFF	TGTGCCAGCAGCCAGACTAGCAGAAACCTTGATGAGCAGTTCTTC
once	NA	TRBJ1-6	TRBV6-6	CASSFVPGNSPLHF	TGTGCCAGCAGCTTCGTTCCAGGGAATTCACCCCTCCACTTT
NA	NA	TRBJ1-5	TRBV10-3	CAISEGYSSNQPQHF	TGTGCCATCAGTGAAGGATACAGCTCCAATCAGCCCCAGCATTTT
NA	NA	TRBJ2-3	TRBV25-1	CASSEFLPGLSTDTQYF	TGTGCCAGCAGTGAATTTCTTCCCGGACTAAGCACAGATACGCAGTATTTT
NA	NA	TRBJ2-1	TRBV7-2	CASSFSGGGYGLFF	TGTGCCAGCAGCTTCTCAGGAGGGGGCTACGGTTTATTCTTC
NA	NA	TRBJ2-2	TRBV4-2	CASSQERSTGELFF	TGTGCCAGCAGCCAGGAGCGGTCCACCGGGGAGCTGTTTTTT
NA	NA	TRBJ1-2	TRBV4-2	CASSPTVTGTDYGYTF	TGTGCCAGCAGCCCCACCGTAACAGGGACCGACTATGGCTACACCTTC
NA	NA	TRBJ2-1	TRBV5-4	CASSLTVTNEQFF	TGTGCCAGCAGCTTGACGGTCACCAATGAGCAGTTCTTC
NA	NA	TRBJ1-1	TRBV12-5	CASVRTGGTEAFF	TGTGCTAGTGTCCGAACTGGAGGCACTGAAGCTTTCTTT
once	TRBD1	TRBJ1-4	TRBV6-6	CASSSVTGTGGEKLFF	TGTGCCAGCAGTTCCGTAACCGGGACAGGGGGCGAAAAACTGTTTTTT
NA	NA	TRBJ2-5	TRBV14	CASSQLAETQETQYF	TGTGCCAGCAGCCAGTTAGCGGAGACCCAAGAGACCCAGTACTTC
NA	NA	TRBJ2-3	TRBV11-2	CASSLDQVVDTQYF	TGTGCCAGCAGCTTAGATCAGGTCGTGGATACGCAGTATTTT
NA	NA	TRBJ2-7	TRBV7-2	CASSFTGTYEQYF	TGTGCCAGCAGCTTTACAGGAACCTACGAGCAGTACTTC
NA	TRBD1	TRBJ1-5	TRBV9	CASSDTGQENQPQHF	TGTGCCAGCAGTGACACGGGACAGGAAAATCAGCCCCAGCATTTT
few	NA	TRBJ2-7	TRBV30	CAWSVLGGVYEQYF	TGTGCCTGGAGTGTTTTGGGGGGTGTTTACGAGCAGTACTTC
NA	TRBD2	TRBJ2-2	TRBV7-3	CASSSLVSGDTGELFF	TGTGCCAGCAGCTCCCTTGTGAGCGGGGACACCGGGGAGCTGTTTTTT
NA	NA	TRBJ1-1	TRBV7-9	CASSLVRQMNTEAFF	TGTGCCAGCAGCTTAGTACGACAGATGAACACTGAAGCTTTCTTT
NA	NA	TRBJ2-3	TRBV4-1	CASSQDRGLPRTDTQYF	TGCGCCAGCAGCCAAGATCGCGGCCTCCCCCGCACAGATACGCAGTATTTT
NA	NA	TRBJ2-7	TRBV4-1	CASSPLVAAYEQYF	TGCGCCAGCAGCCCGTTAGTCGCCGCCTACGAGCAGTACTTC
NA	TRBD1	TRBJ1-2	TRBV2	CASSAGGRIVGYTF	TGTGCCAGCAGTGCAGGGGGCCGGATAGTCGGCTACACCTTC
NA	NA	TRBJ2-1	TRBV7-9	CASSRHRDSDNEQFF	TGTGCCAGCAGCCGGCACCGGGACTCAGACAATGAGCAGTTCTTC
NA	NA	TRBJ1-2	TRBV19	CASKRESGNYGYTF	TGTGCGTCGAAAAGGGAATCGGGCAACTATGGCTACACCTTC
NA	NA	TRBJ2-1	TRBV20-1	CSAWSREQFF	TGCAGTGCTTGGAGTCGTGAGCAGTTCTTC
NA	NA	TRBJ2-6	TRBV25-1	CATSDPSGVGANVLTF	TGTGCCACCTCCGATCCCTCAGGGGTCGGGGCCAACGTCCTGACTTTC
NA	TRBD2	TRBJ2-1	TRBV5-1	CASSPISGGADNNEQFF	TGCGCCAGCAGCCCGATTAGCGGGGGGGCAGACAACAATGAGCAGTTCTTC
NA	NA	TRBJ1-1	TRBV1	CTSSLQGGTEAFF	TGCACCAGCAGCCTTCAGGGGGGGACTGAAGCTTTCTTT
NA	NA	TRBJ1-1	TRBV6-5	CASSKQTPRGTEAFF	TGTGCCAGCAGTAAGCAGACCCCCCGAGGCACTGAAGCTTTCTTT
NA	NA	TRBJ1-4	TRBV7-3	CASSLGGGRNEKLFF	TGTGCCAGCAGCTTAGGTGGGGGCCGGAATGAAAAACTGTTTTTT
few	TRBD1	TRBJ1-5	TRBV19	CASSIFQGEGNQPQHF	TGTGCCAGTAGTATTTTCCAGGGGGAAGGCAATCAGCCCCAGCATTTT
NA	NA	TRBJ1-2	TRBV19	CASRGDRARGYTF	TGTGCCAGTAGAGGGGACCGGGCCAGGGGCTACACCTTC
once	NA	TRBJ2-5	TRBV7-2	CASSPGPSEAQYF	TGTGCCAGCAGCCCCGGGCCCTCAGAGGCCCAGTACTTC
NA	NA	TRBJ1-4	TRBV6-5	CASSYSHATNEKLFF	TGTGCCAGCAGTTATTCACATGCAACTAATGAAAAACTGTTTTTT
few	NA	TRBJ1-2	TRBV18	CASSPGDGVNYGYTF	TGTGCCAGCTCCCCCGGGGACGGAGTTAACTATGGCTACACCTTC
NA	NA	TRBJ2-7	TRBV6-6	CASSATLPRGEQYF	TGTGCCAGCAGTGCTACCCTGCCCCGGGGAGAGCAGTACTTC
few	NA	TRBJ1-5	TRBV11-2	CASSSDGDSNQPQHF	TGTGCCAGCAGCTCGGACGGCGATAGCAATCAGCCCCAGCATTTT
NA	NA	TRBJ2-1	TRBV7-9	CASSHTGGLAYNEQFF	TGTGCCAGCAGCCATACGGGGGGCCTAGCCTACAATGAGCAGTTCTTC
NA	TRBD1	TRBJ2-7	TRBV27	CASSPSDRGTQYEQYF	TGTGCCAGCAGTCCCTCGGACAGGGGGACTCAATACGAGCAGTACTTC
once	NA	TRBJ1-1	TRBV28	CASRVTGNTEAFF	TGTGCCAGTCGCGTAACAGGGAACACTGAAGCTTTCTTT
NA	NA	TRBJ2-7	TRBV6-1	CASSEAGHSYEQYF	TGTGCCAGCAGTGAAGCGGGACACTCCTACGAGCAGTACTTC
NA	NA	TRBJ1-1	TRBV19	CASISGTGMNTEAFF	TGTGCCAGTATTTCGGGGACGGGGATGAACACTGAAGCTTTCTTT